A selection of T cell receptor beta chains follows, all from one sample in a study of identical twins. MiXCR, run by TCRdb on the 5' RACE reads, gives a single entry per CDR3 protein. This sample has fewer than 650,000 distinct CDR3 sequences, with just under 10% found just once. Another study also made use of these data, one on yellow fever vaccine responses in identical twins.

Sequenced input: PBMCs. The receptors were sampled from a woman aged 18-29 years in good health. CDR3s include the opening cysteine and the closing phenylalanine or tryptophan. D genes are given only for firm matches. Not every row has a clone size; where given, it reads once, few, many or a size class.

V gene: TRBV20-1; clone size: many; J gene: TRBJ1-5; D gene: TRBD1; CDR3 DNA: TGCAGTGCACAGGGGGCGCGAGGGGATCAGCCCCAGCATTTT; CDR3 protein: CSAQGARGDQPQHF
V gene: TRBV7-3; clone size: many; J gene: TRBJ2-3; D gene: NA; CDR3 DNA: TGTGCCAGCAGCTTAAGGCGCAACACAGATACGCAGTACTTT; CDR3 protein: CASSLRRNTDTQYF
V gene: TRBV7-7; clone size: many; J gene: TRBJ2-5; D gene: TRBD1; CDR3 DNA: TGTGCTAGCAGTTCAGGGGGCAGTCGAGAGACCCAGTACTTC; CDR3 protein: CASSSGGSRETQYF
V gene: TRBV29-1; clone size: NA; J gene: TRBJ2-7; D gene: TRBD1; CDR3 DNA: TGCAGCGTTGACAACCCTGACAGGGGTTGGTACTTC; CDR3 protein: CSVDNPDRGWYF
V gene: TRBV27; clone size: many; J gene: TRBJ1-1; D gene: NA; CDR3 DNA: TGTGCCAGCAGCCCAGCCGGGGGAGTGGGGACTGAAGCTTTCTTT; CDR3 protein: CASSPAGGVGTEAFF
V gene: TRBV12-5; clone size: many; J gene: TRBJ2-3; D gene: NA; CDR3 DNA: TGTGCTAGTGGTTTGGGGACCCGGGGCACAGATACGCAGTATTTT; CDR3 protein: CASGLGTRGTDTQYF
V gene: TRBV29-1; clone size: few; J gene: TRBJ1-2; D gene: NA; CDR3 DNA: TGCAGCGCCCGAATAGGTTATGGCTACACCTTC; CDR3 protein: CSARIGYGYTF
V gene: TRBV20-1; clone size: few; J gene: TRBJ2-7; D gene: TRBD2; CDR3 DNA: TGCAGTGCTACATCTAGCGGGAGTGATAGCGAGCAGTACTTC; CDR3 protein: CSATSSGSDSEQYF
V gene: TRBV21-1; clone size: many; J gene: TRBJ2-3; D gene: NA; CDR3 DNA: TGTGCCAACCTACGGCCGGGTGATACGCAGTATTTT; CDR3 protein: CANLRPGDTQYF
V gene: TRBV19; clone size: many; J gene: TRBJ2-2; D gene: TRBD2; CDR3 DNA: TGTGCCAGTAGTCTGCGGGAGAGCCCCCCCGGGGAGCTGTTTTTT; CDR3 protein: CASSLRESPPGELFF
V gene: TRBV6-5; clone size: NA; J gene: TRBJ2-7; D gene: TRBD2; CDR3 DNA: TGTGCCAGCAGTTACGAGCTAGCGGGGGACTACGAGCAGTACTTC; CDR3 protein: CASSYELAGDYEQYF
V gene: TRBV29-1; clone size: NA; J gene: TRBJ2-3; D gene: TRBD1; CDR3 DNA: TGCAGCGTTGAAACTTATATGGGACAGGGGGTTATCACAGATACGCAGTATTTT; CDR3 protein: CSVETYMGQGVITDTQYF
V gene: TRBV3-1; clone size: many; J gene: TRBJ2-7; D gene: TRBD2; CDR3 DNA: TGTGCCAGCAGCCAGAAGATAGCGGGACGGACCTACGAGCAGTACTTC; CDR3 protein: CASSQKIAGRTYEQYF
V gene: TRBV7-8; clone size: many; J gene: TRBJ2-2; D gene: TRBD2; CDR3 DNA: TGTGCCAGCAGCTTAGTAGCGGGAGGCACCGGGGAGCTGTTTTTT; CDR3 protein: CASSLVAGGTGELFF
V gene: TRBV10-3; clone size: many; J gene: TRBJ2-5; D gene: NA; CDR3 DNA: TGTGCCATCAGTGAGGGACAGTCCCAAGAGACCCAGTACTTC; CDR3 protein: CAISEGQSQETQYF
V gene: TRBV6-1; clone size: few; J gene: TRBJ2-3; D gene: NA; CDR3 DNA: TGTGCCAGCAGTGAAAGGGGTTTCGGTCCAGATACGCAGTATTTT; CDR3 protein: CASSERGFGPDTQYF
V gene: TRBV12-3/TRBV12-4; clone size: many; J gene: TRBJ2-2; D gene: NA; CDR3 DNA: TGTGCCAGCAGTTTACAGCTGACCGGGGAGCTGTTTTTT; CDR3 protein: CASSLQLTGELFF
V gene: TRBV7-9; clone size: NA; J gene: TRBJ1-4; D gene: NA; CDR3 DNA: TGTGCCAGCAGCGGGAAAAGTGATGAAAAACTGTTTTTT; CDR3 protein: CASSGKSDEKLFF
V gene: TRBV7-8; clone size: NA; J gene: TRBJ2-7; D gene: NA; CDR3 DNA: TGTGCCAGCAGCCCATCTCCGGGCGGTTACTCCTACGAGCAGTACTTC; CDR3 protein: CASSPSPGGYSYEQYF
V gene: TRBV9; clone size: many; J gene: TRBJ2-5; D gene: NA; CDR3 DNA: TGTGCCAGCAGCGTATCCCCCCAAGAGACCCAGTACTTC; CDR3 protein: CASSVSPQETQYF
V gene: TRBV5-1; clone size: many; J gene: TRBJ2-3; D gene: TRBD2; CDR3 DNA: TGCGCCAGCAGCTTGGCGTCTACTAGCGGGATCTACTTCCCAGATACGCAGTATTTT; CDR3 protein: CASSLASTSGIYFPDTQYF
V gene: TRBV29-1; clone size: once; J gene: TRBJ2-5; D gene: NA; CDR3 DNA: TGCAGCGTGACCCATCTGGACGAGGTAATAGAGACCCAGTACTTC; CDR3 protein: CSVTHLDEVIETQYF
V gene: TRBV29-1; clone size: NA; J gene: TRBJ1-5; D gene: NA; CDR3 DNA: TGCAGCGTTGAAGCGGGAGCCGCCCAGCATTTT; CDR3 protein: CSVEAGAAQHF
V gene: TRBV5-1; clone size: many; J gene: TRBJ2-3; D gene: NA; CDR3 DNA: TGCGCCAGCAGAAGGGCTACCGGTGGACTCCAAAGTGCAGATACGCAGTATTTT; CDR3 protein: CASRRATGGLQSADTQYF
V gene: TRBV7-7; clone size: few; J gene: TRBJ2-2; D gene: TRBD2; CDR3 DNA: TGTGCTAGCGGGCAGGAGCACACCGGGGAGCTGTTTTTT; CDR3 protein: CASGQEHTGELFF
V gene: TRBV11-2; clone size: few; J gene: TRBJ2-3; D gene: TRBD2; CDR3 DNA: TGTGCCAGCAGCTTAGGTAGCGGGAGTATCACAGATACGCAGTATTTT; CDR3 protein: CASSLGSGSITDTQYF
V gene: TRBV9; clone size: NA; J gene: TRBJ1-1; D gene: TRBD1; CDR3 DNA: TGTGCCAGCAGCAAGAGGACAGGGGCCACCGGCACTGAAGCTTTCTTT; CDR3 protein: CASSKRTGATGTEAFF
V gene: TRBV20-1; clone size: many; J gene: TRBJ2-3; D gene: TRBD2; CDR3 DNA: TGCAGTGCCCAGACTAGCGGGGGGGCCGCTAGCACAGATACGCAGTATTTT; CDR3 protein: CSAQTSGGAASTDTQYF
V gene: TRBV6-1; clone size: NA; J gene: TRBJ1-2; D gene: NA; CDR3 DNA: TGTGCCAGCAGTGAACAGGGTCAAGGTGGCTACACCTTC; CDR3 protein: CASSEQGQGGYTF
V gene: TRBV5-6; clone size: few; J gene: TRBJ2-7; D gene: NA; CDR3 DNA: TGTGCCAGCAGCTTGTGGAGTTTCGGGAACGAGCAGTACTTC; CDR3 protein: CASSLWSFGNEQYF
V gene: TRBV7-6; clone size: NA; J gene: TRBJ2-5; D gene: NA; CDR3 DNA: TGTGCCAGCAGTTCCCGGGGGTCGGAGACCCAGTACTTC; CDR3 protein: CASSSRGSETQYF
V gene: TRBV20-1; clone size: many; J gene: TRBJ2-7; D gene: NA; CDR3 DNA: TGCAGTGCTACGGACTCCCTGGGGACTTACGAGCAGTACTTC; CDR3 protein: CSATDSLGTYEQYF
V gene: TRBV7-9; clone size: many; J gene: TRBJ2-1; D gene: NA; CDR3 DNA: TGTGCCAGCAGCTTGAGGATTGAGTACAATGAGCAGTTCTTC; CDR3 protein: CASSLRIEYNEQFF
V gene: TRBV4-1; clone size: few; J gene: TRBJ2-4; D gene: TRBD1; CDR3 DNA: TGCGCCAGCACCCCGACAGGGGGGGTCAAAAACATTCAGTACTTC; CDR3 protein: CASTPTGGVKNIQYF
V gene: TRBV27; clone size: NA; J gene: TRBJ2-3; D gene: TRBD2; CDR3 DNA: TGTGCCAGCAGCCCCAGGAGTAGCGGGGCTAGCACAGATACGCAGTATTTT; CDR3 protein: CASSPRSSGASTDTQYF
V gene: TRBV7-2; clone size: many; J gene: TRBJ2-3; D gene: NA; CDR3 DNA: TGTGCCAGCAGCTCTAGCACAGATACGCAGTATTTT; CDR3 protein: CASSSSTDTQYF
V gene: TRBV20-1; clone size: many; J gene: TRBJ1-6; D gene: NA; CDR3 DNA: TGCAGTGCTAGGGCAGGGGAACGGTATAATTCACCCCTCCACTTT; CDR3 protein: CSARAGERYNSPLHF
V gene: TRBV6-5; clone size: NA; J gene: TRBJ2-3; D gene: NA; CDR3 DNA: TGTGCCAGCAGTTCATACGGGGGGCAACCAGGGTATTTT; CDR3 protein: CASSSYGGQPGYF
V gene: TRBV6-2/TRBV6-3; clone size: many; J gene: TRBJ2-1; D gene: TRBD1; CDR3 DNA: TGTGCCAGCAGTTCGCGGGACAGGGGGATTCGAGAGCAGTTCTTC; CDR3 protein: CASSSRDRGIREQFF
V gene: TRBV12-3/TRBV12-4; clone size: NA; J gene: TRBJ2-3; D gene: NA; CDR3 DNA: TGTGCCAGCAGTGGGGGTACAGGGAGGGCAGATACGCAGTATTTT; CDR3 protein: CASSGGTGRADTQYF
V gene: TRBV12-5; clone size: NA; J gene: TRBJ2-1; D gene: TRBD2; CDR3 DNA: TGTGCTAGTGGTCCCCCCGGGCCGGGAGGGTCCTACAATGAGCAGTTCTTC; CDR3 protein: CASGPPGPGGSYNEQFF
V gene: TRBV5-5; clone size: many; J gene: TRBJ2-2; D gene: NA; CDR3 DNA: TGTGCCAGCAGCCATGAACAGGGCGTGGGCACCGGGGAGCTGTTTTTT; CDR3 protein: CASSHEQGVGTGELFF
V gene: TRBV4-3; clone size: few; J gene: TRBJ2-1; D gene: NA; CDR3 DNA: TGCGCCAGCAGCCAAGAAAAGAAGGAGCAGTTCTTC; CDR3 protein: CASSQEKKEQFF
V gene: TRBV12-3/TRBV12-4; clone size: many; J gene: TRBJ2-3; D gene: NA; CDR3 DNA: TGTGCCAGCAGTCCCCCCGGACAGCGCACAGATACGCAGTATTTT; CDR3 protein: CASSPPGQRTDTQYF
V gene: TRBV29-1; clone size: NA; J gene: TRBJ2-3; D gene: NA; CDR3 DNA: TGCAGCGTAACAGGGCCTACAGATACGCAGTATTTT; CDR3 protein: CSVTGPTDTQYF
V gene: TRBV6-2/TRBV6-3; clone size: NA; J gene: TRBJ1-2; D gene: TRBD1; CDR3 DNA: TGTGCCACGCGACAGGGGGCGAGTGGCTACACCTTC; CDR3 protein: CATRQGASGYTF
V gene: TRBV29-1; clone size: few; J gene: TRBJ2-1; D gene: NA; CDR3 DNA: TGCAGCGTTGCTGTACTAGCAATCAATGAGCAGTTCTTC; CDR3 protein: CSVAVLAINEQFF
V gene: TRBV28; clone size: few; J gene: TRBJ1-2; D gene: NA; CDR3 DNA: TGTGCCAGCAGCCCGGCGGGGGAGGGTGGCTACACCTTC; CDR3 protein: CASSPAGEGGYTF
V gene: TRBV4-2; clone size: NA; J gene: TRBJ1-3; D gene: NA; CDR3 DNA: TGTGCCAGCAGCCAAGATAGCAGGGATCCTGGAAACACCATATATTTT; CDR3 protein: CASSQDSRDPGNTIYF
V gene: TRBV7-8; clone size: few; J gene: TRBJ1-2; D gene: TRBD1; CDR3 DNA: TGTGCCAGCAGCCCAGGGACAGGGGGGATAATGGATGGCTACACCTTC; CDR3 protein: CASSPGTGGIMDGYTF
V gene: TRBV5-1; clone size: many; J gene: TRBJ2-2; D gene: NA; CDR3 DNA: TGCGCCAGCAGCCCGGGGGGCGCGTCCGGGGAGCTGTTTTTT; CDR3 protein: CASSPGGASGELFF
V gene: TRBV7-2; clone size: NA; J gene: TRBJ2-7; D gene: TRBD2; CDR3 DNA: TGTGCCAGCAGCTTAGCGACTAGCGGGAGTGGGGCCGGAGGGCAGTACTTC; CDR3 protein: CASSLATSGSGAGGQYF